These 23 T cell receptor beta chains share one sample of origin, sequenced in a study of identical twins. TCRdb re-called the 5' RACE reads with MiXCR, one entry per CDR3 protein. The sample holds over 200,000 distinct CDR3 sequences, about 10% seen once. Sequenced sample: memory T cells sorted from blood. These receptors were obtained from a man aged 50-59 years in good health.

This clonotype was seen many times. The chain employs TRBV4-1 and TRBJ2-5; no definite D call. With 0 bases removed from V and 2 bases from J, the gap between germline ends came to 10 bases. Per the germline V gene, CDR1 is MGHRA and CDR2 is YSYEKL. The CDR3 runs 15 residues. The CDR3 coding sequence is TGCGCCAGCAGCCAAGATAGTGCGGTTCAAGAGACCCAGTACTTC. Translated, it gives CASSQDSAVQETQYF.

This clonotype was detected only a few times. V and J are TRBV4-1 and TRBJ1-5; D not certain. The CDR3 is 16 amino acids. V was trimmed by 0 bases and J by 4 bases, leaving 13 bases between them. Germline V gene data show CDR1 as MGHRA and CDR2 as YSYEKL. As DNA, the CDR3 is TGCGCCAGCAGCCAAGAAAGGTCCCAGAGAAATCAGCCCCAGCATTTT. Translating it yields CASSQERSQRNQPQHF.

This sequence joins TRBV19 and TRBJ2-6; 9 bases are shared with TRBD1. This CDR3 is built from 18 residues. V shed 5 bases, J shed 1 base, and the junction held 9 bases outside the gene matches. Germline CDR1 reads LNHDA; CDR2 reads SQIVND (reference sequence). This CDR3 reads CASSVLGQGFSGANVLTF. CDR3 coding DNA: TGTGCCAGTAGTGTCCTAGGACAGGGGTTTTCTGGGGCCAACGTCCTGACTTTC.

The chain employs TRBV12-3 or TRBV12-4 and TRBJ1-6; the D is unclear. V lost 3 bases to trimming and J lost 8 bases, with 5 bases between them. The CDR3 extends over 12 amino acids. The CDR3 loop reads CASSFPDSPLHF. The CDR3 coding sequence is TGTGCCAGCAGTTTTCCAGATTCACCCCTCCACTTT.

V is TRBV24-1 and J is TRBJ2-1; D not resolved. This CDR3 region has 13 residues. Trimming left V 1 base short and J 5 bases short, with 5 bases between. Germline assignment: CDR1 KGHDR and CDR2 SFDVKD. CDR3: CATSDFPHNEQFF. CDR3 DNA sequence: TGTGCCACCAGTGATTTCCCTCACAATGAGCAGTTCTTC.

V usage is TRBV5-1 and J usage is TRBJ2-3; 9 bases fit TRBD1. With 4 bases clipped from V and 1 base from J, the junction kept 7 bases outside the gene matches. Looked up from germline, CDR1 is SGHRS and CDR2 is YFSETQ. CDR3 size: 16 residues. The CDR3 sequence is CASSGGQGAGTDTQYF. Written as DNA, the CDR3 is TGCGCCAGCAGCGGGGGACAGGGAGCGGGCACAGATACGCAGTATTTT. Full variable domain (remainder filled in from reference TRBV5-1 and TRBJ2-3): KAGVTQTPRYLIKTRGQQVTLSCSPISGHRSVSWYQQTPGQGLQFLFEYFSETQRNKGNFPGRFSGRQFSNSRSEMNVSTLELGDSALYLCASSGGQGAGTDTQYFGPGTRLTVL.

The sample holds many counts of this clonotype. This rearrangement joins TRBV6-2 or TRBV6-3 to TRBJ1-5, with D possibly being TRBD1 (5 bases). From germline, CDR1 is MNHEY and CDR2 SVGEGT. This CDR3 is 14 amino acids long. With 2 bases removed from V and 3 bases from J, the gap between germline ends came to 8 bases. CDR3: CASSYAGTNQPQHF. In nucleotides, the CDR3 is TGTGCCAGCAGTTACGCAGGGACCAATCAGCCCCAGCATTTT.

This clonotype has ten or more counts. The V gene is TRBV12-3 or TRBV12-4, the J gene TRBJ2-1; D may correspond to TRBD1 or TRBD2 (5 bases each). The CDR3 length is 16 residues. The V and J ends lost 6 bases and 2 bases respectively, with 17 bases between them. CDR3 residues: CASSQKYKGPYNEQFF. CDR3 DNA sequence: TGTGCCAGCAGCCAAAAATACAAGGGACCCTACAATGAGCAGTTCTTC.

This clonotype has a count of ten or more. The J gene is TRBJ2-3, the V gene TRBV3-1; possible D gene TRBD2, 7 bases. The CDR3 spans 16 residues. The germline gives CDR1 LGHDT, CDR2 YNNKEL (reference sequence). V was shortened by 5 bases and J by 1 base, with 16 bases between the two germline ends. The CDR3 region is CASSGSGAGGTDTQYF. CDR3 DNA: TGTGCCAGCAGCGGATCAGGGGCGGGGGGCACAGATACGCAGTATTTT.

This clonotype was counted many times. V is TRBV20-1 and J is TRBJ1-5, with D uncertain. Germline assignment: CDR1 DFQATT and CDR2 SNEGSKA (reference sequence). The CDR3 consists of 14 residues. The V and J ends lost 6 bases and 3 bases respectively, with 15 bases between them. CDR3 protein: CSAFETEPNQPQHF. In DNA, the CDR3 is TGCAGTGCGTTTGAAACGGAGCCCAATCAGCCCCAGCATTTT.

This rearrangement joins TRBV7-2 to TRBJ2-4; 7 nucleotides align to TRBD2. V lost 5 bases to trimming and J lost 1 base; unmatched junction nucleotides: 11. Germline CDR1 is SGHTA and CDR2 is FQGNSA. CDR3 length: 17 amino acids. For the CDR3, the DNA is TGTGCCAGCAGCCCCGGTAGGGGAGGGCCGGCCAAAAACATTCAGTACTTC. Its protein is CASSPGRGGPAKNIQYF.

This clonotype was observed a few times. The chain has TRBV7-3 and TRBJ2-3; TRBD2 agrees at 7 bases. J gave up 4 bases and V 0 bases, and 4 bases lay outside the gene matches. The CDR3 is 15 residues long. The germline gives CDR1 SGHTA, CDR2 FQGTGA. The CDR3, as DNA: TGTGCCAGCAGCTTAACGGGGGGAGGGGCAGATACGCAGTATTTT. This sequence encodes CASSLTGGGADTQYF. The whole variable domain, filled in from reference TRBV7-3 and TRBJ2-3, reads GAGVSQTPSNKVTEKGKYVELRCDPISGHTALYWYRQSLGQGPEFLIYFQGTGAADDSGLPNDRFFAVRPEGSVSTLKIQRTERGDSAVYLCASSLTGGGADTQYFGPGTRLTVL.

This chain links TRBV10-3 with TRBJ1-2; D is unresolved. This CDR3 region has 15 residues. The germline gives CDR1 ENHRY, CDR2 SYGVKD. V lost 10 bases, J lost 4 bases, and 22 bases lay in between. The CDR3, as DNA: TGTGCCACTACTCCGGGCTCTGGCAAGTTCTATGGCTACACCTTC. It encodes CATTPGSGKFYGYTF.

This clonotype was observed many times. This sequence joins TRBV19 and TRBJ1-2; D call uncertain. Trimming removed 5 bases at V and 3 bases at J, with 19 bases between. The CDR3 is 16 residues long. The V gene's germline CDR1 is LNHDA and CDR2 SQIVND (reference sequence). CDR3 coding DNA: TGTGCCAGTAGTGGAGTGAGTGTAGAGGGTCACTATGGCTACACCTTC. Its protein is CASSGVSVEGHYGYTF.

This clonotype was seen at least ten times. The genes are TRBV7-2 and TRBJ2-3, with D uncertain. The CDR3 runs 14 residues. The ends were cut back, 1 base at V and 4 bases at J, with 9 bases in the middle. Germline CDR1 and CDR2: SGHTA and FQGNSA. CDR3 bases: TGTGCCAGCAGCTTAGTTATCGGGTCAGATACGCAGTATTTT. It specifies CASSLVIGSDTQYF.

This clonotype was observed at least ten times. The genes are TRBV7-2 and TRBJ2-5; D not certain. Germline lookup yields CDR1 SGHTA and CDR2 FQGNSA. The CDR3 runs to 16 residues. Trimming shortened V by 1 base and J by 5 bases, and 17 bases separated the two germline ends. CDR3 sequence reads: CASSLVVGNLGETQYF. DNA of the CDR3: TGTGCCAGCAGCTTAGTGGTGGGGAACCTTGGGGAGACCCAGTACTTC.

V gene TRBV4-2 combines with J gene TRBJ2-1, with D possibly being TRBD2 (6 bases). The CDR3 is made up of 14 amino acids. V shed 4 bases and J shed 6 bases, with 13 bases lying between them. The germline gives CDR1 LGHNA, CDR2 YNFKEQ. CDR3 DNA: TGTGCCAGCAGCCCGGGAGTGACTGGCAATGAGCAGTTCTTC. Its protein product is CASSPGVTGNEQFF.

This clonotype was recorded many times. The chain employs TRBV5-1 and TRBJ1-2, with 9 bases fitting TRBD1. The CDR3 loop spans 14 amino acids. The junction had 8 bases not matched to a gene; V was cut back by 6 bases and J by 5 bases. Germline assignment: CDR1 SGHRS and CDR2 YFSETQ. The CDR3, as DNA: TGCGCCAGCACCTCCGGGACAGGGTCTTATGGCTACACCTTC. Protein sequence: CASTSGTGSYGYTF.

The table lists this clonotype with many counts. The chain carries TRBV4-3 and TRBJ2-7; no reliable D call. CDR1 is LGHNA and CDR2 is YSLEER in the germline V gene. V was cut by 0 bases and J by 12 bases, with 12 bases left in between. The CDR3 has 12 residues. The CDR3 protein is CASSQDMAVLYF. DNA for the CDR3: TGCGCCAGCAGCCAAGATATGGCAGTTTTGTACTTC.

This clonotype was counted at least ten times. The chain has TRBV4-1 and TRBJ2-1; D unresolved. The V and J ends lost 0 bases and 6 bases respectively, with 12 bases between them. Germline V gene data show CDR1 as MGHRA and CDR2 as YSYEKL. The CDR3 runs 15 residues. The CDR3 spells CASSQEPISINEQFF. CDR3 nucleotides: TGCGCCAGCAGCCAAGAACCTATTTCAATCAATGAGCAGTTCTTC.

This clonotype was picked up a small number of times. V is TRBV11-2 and J is TRBJ2-7; D assignment may be TRBD1 or TRBD2 (5 bases each). The length of the CDR3 is 14 residues. CDR1 and CDR2 (germline): SGHAT, FQNNGV. Trimming took 5 bases from V and 0 from J, leaving 11 bases between them. The CDR3 reads CASSIRDGSYEQYF. The CDR3 bases are TGTGCCAGCAGCATCCGGGACGGCTCCTACGAGCAGTACTTC.

This clonotype came up many times. The V and J genes are TRBV20-1 and TRBJ2-7; TRBD1 might be the D (6 bases). The CDR3 has 13 residues. V shed 5 bases and J shed 0 bases, with 11 bases lying between them. CDR1 DFQATT and CDR2 SNEGSKA come from the germline V gene (reference sequence). DNA of the CDR3: TGCAGTGCTGATGAGGACAGCTCCTACGAGCAGTACTTC. Translated, it gives CSADEDSSYEQYF.

In this sample, this clonotype turned up many times. This sequence joins TRBV28 and TRBJ1-2; no firm D call. The V gene's germline CDR1 is MDHEN and CDR2 SYDVKM. V was clipped by 3 bases and J by 8 bases, with 16 bases between them. CDR3 size: 14 residues. In DNA, the CDR3 is TGTGCCAGCAGTTTCCCGACGGCGACCGGGGGCTACACCTTC. Translating it yields CASSFPTATGGYTF.